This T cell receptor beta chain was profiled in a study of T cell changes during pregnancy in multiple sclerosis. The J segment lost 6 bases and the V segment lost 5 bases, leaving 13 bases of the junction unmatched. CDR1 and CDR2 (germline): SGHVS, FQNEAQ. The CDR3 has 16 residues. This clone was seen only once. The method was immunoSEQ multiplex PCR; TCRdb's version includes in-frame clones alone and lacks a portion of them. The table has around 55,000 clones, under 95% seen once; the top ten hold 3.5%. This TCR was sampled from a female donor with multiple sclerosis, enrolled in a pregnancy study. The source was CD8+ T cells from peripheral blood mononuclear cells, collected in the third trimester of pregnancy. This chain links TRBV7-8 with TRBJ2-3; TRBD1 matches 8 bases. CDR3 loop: CASSPLRDRYQDTQYF. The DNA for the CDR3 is TGTGCCAGCAGCCCACTCCGGGACAGGTACCAGGATACGCAGTATTTT.